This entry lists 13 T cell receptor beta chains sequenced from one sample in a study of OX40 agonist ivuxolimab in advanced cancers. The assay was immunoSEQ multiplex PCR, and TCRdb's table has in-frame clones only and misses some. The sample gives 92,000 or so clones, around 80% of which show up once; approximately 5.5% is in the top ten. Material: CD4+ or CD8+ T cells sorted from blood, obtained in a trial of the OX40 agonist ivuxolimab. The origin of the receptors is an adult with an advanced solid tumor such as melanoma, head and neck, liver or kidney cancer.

As DNA, the CDR3 is TGTGCCAGCAGCTCCCAGGGGGCTAGCTCCTACGAGCAGTACTTC. The encoded protein is CASSSQGASSYEQYF. V gene TRBV2 combines with J gene TRBJ2-7, with 8 bases aligning to TRBD1. V lost 6 bases and J lost 0; bases outside the gene matches: 7. This CDR3 spans 15 amino acids. Per the germline V gene, CDR1 is SNHLY and CDR2 is FYNNEI. The full variable domain, its missing parts supplied by reference TRBV2 and TRBJ2-7, is EPEVTQTPSHQVTQMGQEVILRCVPISNHLYFYWYRQILGQKVEFLVSFYNNEISEKSEIFDDQFSVERPDGSNFTLKIRSTKLEDSAMYFCASSSQGASSYEQYFGPGTRLTVT.

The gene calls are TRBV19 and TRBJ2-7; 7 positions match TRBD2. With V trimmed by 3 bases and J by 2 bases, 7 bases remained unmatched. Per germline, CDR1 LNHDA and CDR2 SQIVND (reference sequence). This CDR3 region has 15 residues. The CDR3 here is CASSMGGETAYEQYF. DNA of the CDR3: TGTGCCAGTAGTATGGGGGGGGAGACAGCCTACGAGCAGTACTTC.

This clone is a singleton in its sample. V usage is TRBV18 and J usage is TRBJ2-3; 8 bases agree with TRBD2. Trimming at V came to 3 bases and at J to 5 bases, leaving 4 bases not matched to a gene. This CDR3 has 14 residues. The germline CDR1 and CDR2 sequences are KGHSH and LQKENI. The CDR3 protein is CASSPERGRDTQYF. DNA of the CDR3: TGTGCCAGCTCACCCGAGCGGGGGAGAGATACGCAGTATTTT.

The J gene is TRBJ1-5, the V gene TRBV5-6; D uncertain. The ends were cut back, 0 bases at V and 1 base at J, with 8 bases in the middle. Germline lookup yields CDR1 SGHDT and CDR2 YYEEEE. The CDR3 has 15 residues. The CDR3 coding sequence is TGTGCCAGCAGCTTGGGGAGTTTAAGCAATCAGCCCCAGCATTTT. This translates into CASSLGSLSNQPQHF.

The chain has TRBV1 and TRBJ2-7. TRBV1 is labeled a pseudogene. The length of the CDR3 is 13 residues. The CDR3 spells CTSSPRKVYEQYF. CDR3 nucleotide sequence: TGCACCAGCAGCCCCCGGAAGGTCTACGAGCAGTACTTC.

CDR3 nucleotides: TGTGCTAGTGCCCCTGGGATAGAGAGTTTCGAGCAGTACTTC. Residues: CASAPGIESFEQYF. The chain joins TRBV12-5 to TRBJ2-7; D unresolved. The CDR3 is made up of 14 amino acids. Looked up from germline, CDR1 is LGHNT and CDR2 is FRNRAP. With 7 bases removed from V and 6 bases from J, the gap between germline ends came to 19 bases.

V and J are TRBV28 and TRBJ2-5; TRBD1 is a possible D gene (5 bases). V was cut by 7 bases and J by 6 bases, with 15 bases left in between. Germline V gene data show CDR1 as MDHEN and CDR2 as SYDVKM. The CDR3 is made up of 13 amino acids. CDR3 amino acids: CASTSPQGKTQYF. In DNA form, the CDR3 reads TGTGCCAGCACCTCCCCCCAGGGAAAGACCCAGTACTTC.

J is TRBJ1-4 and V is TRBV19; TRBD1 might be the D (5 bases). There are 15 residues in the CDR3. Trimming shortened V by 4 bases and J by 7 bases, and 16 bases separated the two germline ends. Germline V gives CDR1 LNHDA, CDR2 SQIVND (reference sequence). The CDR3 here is CASSSLPGSSEKLFF. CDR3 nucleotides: TGTGCCAGTAGTAGTCTGCCAGGGTCGTCTGAAAAACTGTTTTTT.

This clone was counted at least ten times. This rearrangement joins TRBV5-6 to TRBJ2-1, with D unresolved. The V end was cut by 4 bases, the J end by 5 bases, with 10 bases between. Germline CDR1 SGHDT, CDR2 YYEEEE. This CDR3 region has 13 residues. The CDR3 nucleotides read TGTGCCAGCAGCACCTCTAATGACAATGAGCAGTTCTTC. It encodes CASSTSNDNEQFF.

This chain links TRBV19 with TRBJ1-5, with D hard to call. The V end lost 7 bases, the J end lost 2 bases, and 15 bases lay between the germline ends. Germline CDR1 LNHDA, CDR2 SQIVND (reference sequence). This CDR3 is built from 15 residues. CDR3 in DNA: TGTGCCAGTAAGGAGGTGGGATTTGGCAATCAGCCCCAGCATTTT. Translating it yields CASKEVGFGNQPQHF.

CDR3 DNA sequence: TGTGCCAGCAGTCCCTACCTCAACACCGGGGAGCTGTTTTTT. It specifies CASSPYLNTGELFF. The chain couples TRBV27 to TRBJ2-2, with D hard to call. V lost 5 bases and J 2 bases, leaving 9 bases between the germline ends. The CDR3 consists of 14 residues. The germline V gene has CDR1 MNHEY and CDR2 SMNVEV (reference sequence).

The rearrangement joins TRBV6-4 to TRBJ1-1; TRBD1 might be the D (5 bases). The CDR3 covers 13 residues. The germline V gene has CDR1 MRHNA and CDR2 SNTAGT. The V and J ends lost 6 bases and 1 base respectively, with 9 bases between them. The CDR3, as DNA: TGTGCCAGCAGCAGGGAGAAGAACACTGAAGCTTTCTTT. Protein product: CASSREKNTEAFF.

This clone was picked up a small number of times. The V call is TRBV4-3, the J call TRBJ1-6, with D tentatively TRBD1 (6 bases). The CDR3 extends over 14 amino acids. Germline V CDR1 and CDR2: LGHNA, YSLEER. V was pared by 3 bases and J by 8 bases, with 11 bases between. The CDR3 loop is CASSQRTVDSPLHF. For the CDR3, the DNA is TGCGCCAGCAGCCAGAGGACAGTTGATTCACCCCTCCACTTT.